These 22 T cell receptor beta chains originate from one sample sequenced in a study of T-cell reconstitution after alpha-beta-depleted transplantation in children. Preparation of the TCRbeta library was carried out with unique molecular identifiers. A single record per CDR3 protein comes from TCRdb applying MiXCR to the PCR reads. The repertoire holds under 70,000 distinct CDR3 sequences, with roughly a tenth as singletons. The material was PBMCs, obtained before TCRalphabeta/CD19-depleted stem cell transplant. These receptors came from a boy younger than 18 with acute myeloid leukemia, due to receive a stem cell transplant.

There are many counts of this clonotype. The V and J genes are TRBV10-1 and TRBJ2-1; TRBD2 agrees at 14 bases. The CDR3 loop spans 15 amino acids. The germline gives CDR1 WNHNN, CDR2 SYGVQD (reference sequence). V gave up 5 bases and J gave up 8 bases; unmatched junction bases: 5. In DNA form, the CDR3 reads TGCGCCAGCAGTTGGACTAGCGGGGGGTACGATGAGCAGTTCTTC. It is translated as CASSWTSGGYDEQFF.

This clonotype showed up just a few times. V is TRBV27 and J is TRBJ2-3; 7 bases map to TRBD1. The V and J ends lost 2 bases and 0 bases, in that order; junction bases with no gene match: 5. Germline assignment: CDR1 MNHEY and CDR2 SMNVEV (reference sequence). The CDR3 length is 16 residues. In DNA, the CDR3 is TGTGCCAGCAGTTTAAGGGGGCGAGGAAGCACAGATACGCAGTATTTT. Residues: CASSLRGRGSTDTQYF.

The genes are TRBV7-3 and TRBJ1-2, with D uncertain. The length of the CDR3 is 14 residues. The ends were cut back, 4 bases at V and 5 bases at J, with 14 bases in the middle. Germline V gene sequence: CDR1 SGHTA, CDR2 FQGTGA. The CDR3 loop is CASSSYPGFYGYTF. CDR3 sequence (DNA): TGTGCCAGCAGCTCCTACCCCGGGTTTTATGGCTACACCTTC.

This clonotype has a count of ten or more. V is TRBV5-1 and J is TRBJ2-7, with 10 nucleotides matching TRBD1. Germline V CDR1 and CDR2: SGHRS, YFSETQ. The CDR3 runs to 16 residues. Trimming cost V 4 bases and J 0 bases; bases outside gene matches: 7. The CDR3 region is CASSPSRDRGSYEQYF. In DNA, the CDR3 is TGCGCCAGCAGCCCTTCCCGGGACAGGGGCTCCTACGAGCAGTACTTC.

This clonotype has a count of ten or more. V is TRBV5-1 and J is TRBJ2-1; TRBD2 matches 9 bases. V was pared by 4 bases and J by 2 bases, with 4 bases of the junction left unmatched. Germline V gene data show CDR1 as SGHRS and CDR2 as YFSETQ. The CDR3 is made up of 15 amino acids. The DNA of the CDR3 is TGCGCCAGCAGCAACCGGACTAGCGCCTACAATGAGCAGTTCTTC. This translates into CASSNRTSAYNEQFF.

In its sample, this clonotype was seen many times. J is TRBJ1-2 and V is TRBV12-3 or TRBV12-4; D gene ambiguous. V was clipped by 6 bases and J by 4 bases, with 12 bases between them. The CDR3 length is 13 residues. The CDR3 DNA reads TGTGCCAGCAGCCTCGTTGAGGGCTATGGCTACACCTTC. This translates into CASSLVEGYGYTF.

This clonotype was counted many times. V gene TRBV20-1 combines with J gene TRBJ2-1; 11 bases are shared with TRBD2. V was clipped by 6 bases and J by 2 bases; unmatched bases: 6. Germline V CDR1 and CDR2: DFQATT, SNEGSKA (reference sequence). The CDR3 contains 15 residues. The CDR3 nucleotides read TGCAGTGCCACGCTAGCGGGAGGCGCCTACAATGAGCAGTTCTTC. This encodes CSATLAGGAYNEQFF.

Concerning this clonotype: A single base separates this from a much larger clone, so it may be a read error. V and J are TRBV12-3 or TRBV12-4 and TRBJ2-3; the match to TRBD2 covers 7 bases. J lost 2 bases, V lost 5 bases, and 13 bases had no gene match. The CDR3 contains 17 residues. CDR3 nucleotides: TGTGCCAGCAGTCCCAGGCGGCTAGCGGAGATCACAGATACGCAGTATTTT. This gives the protein CASSPRRLAEITDTQYF.

This clonotype was seen many times. This rearrangement joins TRBV11-2 to TRBJ1-5; no definite D call. The CDR3 sequence is 14 residues long. Germline V lookup: CDR1 SGHAT, CDR2 FQNNGV. Trimming took 1 base from V and 0 from J, leaving 4 bases between them. The CDR3 nucleotides are TGTGCCAGCAGCTTAGGTGCTAGCAATCAGCCCCAGCATTTT. As protein: CASSLGASNQPQHF.

This clonotype was found a few times. The V and J genes are TRBV15 and TRBJ2-1; a weak D match, TRBD2 (5 bases). CDR3 length equals 16 residues. The V end lost 5 bases, the J end lost 9 bases, and 23 bases lay between the germline ends. Germline V gene data show CDR1 as LNHNV and CDR2 as YYDKDF (reference sequence). The CDR3 is CATSSERQIRWSEQFF. The DNA of the CDR3 is TGTGCCACCAGCTCAGAGCGGCAGATCCGATGGTCTGAGCAGTTCTTC.

This clonotype was picked up many times. The V gene is TRBV20-1, the J gene TRBJ2-1; D might be TRBD2 (6 bases). V lost 3 bases to trimming and J lost 4 bases, with 10 bases between them. Germline values: CDR1 DFQATT, CDR2 SNEGSKA (reference sequence). CDR3 length: 13 residues. The CDR3 nucleotides read TGCAGTGCTAGCCTGACTAGTTACAATGAGCAGTTCTTC. Residues: CSASLTSYNEQFF.

Worth noting for this clonotype: A read error may be the cause here, since a much bigger clone is one base away. This chain uses TRBV7-9 with TRBJ2-5; the match to TRBD2 covers 7 bases. V dropped 5 bases and J dropped 5; count of bases not matched to a gene: 8. CDR1 is SEHNR and CDR2 is FQNEAQ in the germline V gene (reference sequence). The CDR3 runs 14 residues. DNA for the CDR3: TGTGCCAGCAGCCAACCAGCGGGACTTGAGACCCAGTACTTC. It yields the protein CASSQPAGLETQYF.

DNA for the CDR3: TGTGCCAGCAGAGGGACAGGTGGATACACAGATACGCAGTATTTT. The encoded protein is CASRGTGGYTDTQYF. This rearrangement joins TRBV6-1 to TRBJ2-3, with 8 bases matching TRBD1. Looked up from germline, CDR1 is MNHNS and CDR2 is SASEGT. The CDR3 contains 15 residues. Trimming took 6 bases from V and 2 from J; bases not matched to a gene: 7.

This clonotype was observed at least ten times. The chain joins TRBV5-8 to TRBJ2-5, with D perhaps matching TRBD1 (5 bases). Trimming took 8 bases from V and 5 from J, leaving 16 bases between them. From germline, CDR1 is SGHTS and CDR2 YDEGEE. This CDR3 comprises 13 residues. The CDR3 sequence: CASPKGVGETQYF. The CDR3 nucleotides are TGTGCCAGTCCTAAAGGGGTCGGGGAGACCCAGTACTTC.

Comment on this clonotype: A single base separates this from a much larger clone, so it may be a read error. This chain uses TRBV3-1 with TRBJ2-4, with D tentatively TRBD1 (6 bases). Germline V gene sequence: CDR1 LGHDT, CDR2 YNNKEL (reference sequence). This CDR3 contains 16 residues. This chain's CDR3 is CASSQGARASKNIEYF. Here the CDR3 DNA reads TGTGCCAGCAGCCAGGGGGCCCGAGCGTCCAAAAACATTGAGTACTTC.

At least ten counts were recorded for this clonotype. The rearrangement uses TRBV28 and TRBJ2-2; 7 nucleotides align to TRBD1. The CDR3 has 15 residues. V trimming: 3 bases; J trimming: 4 bases; junction bases outside the gene matches: 5. Germline V gene lookup returns CDR1 MDHEN and CDR2 SYDVKM. The CDR3 loop reads CASSFLGGSTGELFF. CDR3 nucleotides: TGTGCCAGCAGTTTTTTAGGGGGCAGCACCGGGGAGCTGTTTTTT. Together with reference TRBV28 and TRBJ2-2, the CDR3 gives the full variable domain: DVKVTQSSRYLVKRTGEKVFLECVQDMDHENMFWYRQDPGLGLRLIYFSYDVKMKEKGDIPEGYSVSREKKERFSLILESASTNQTSMYLCASSFLGGSTGELFFGEGSRLTVL.

At least ten counts were recorded for this clonotype. The rearrangement joins TRBV10-3 to TRBJ2-1, with 7 bases lining up with TRBD2. This CDR3 has 15 residues. Germline values: CDR1 ENHRY, CDR2 SYGVKD. The J segment lost 6 bases and the V segment lost 3 bases, leaving 8 bases of the junction unmatched. The CDR3 here is CAISEARTRSNEQFF. The CDR3 coding sequence is TGTGCCATCAGTGAAGCAAGGACTAGAAGCAATGAGCAGTTCTTC.

Many counts were recorded for this clonotype. The genes are TRBV12-3 or TRBV12-4 and TRBJ1-5; the D is unclear. V lost 1 base to trimming and J lost 4 bases, with 14 bases between them. There are 16 residues in the CDR3. CDR3 loop: CASSLGSPRPNQPQHF. CDR3 nucleotide sequence: TGTGCCAGCAGTTTAGGGTCGCCTCGTCCTAATCAGCCCCAGCATTTT.

This clonotype turned up a few times. The V gene is TRBV6-5, the J gene TRBJ2-1, with a possible D match to TRBD2 (5 bases). The CDR3 spans 15 residues. Trimming left V 4 bases short and J 5 bases short, with 15 bases between. Germline CDR1 and CDR2: MNHEY and SVGAGI. CDR3 bases: TGTGCCAGCAGTTCTACCGGACTTTCTGACAATGAGCAGTTCTTC. This gives the protein CASSSTGLSDNEQFF.

Ten or more counts support this clonotype. This chain connects TRBV7-9 to TRBJ1-2, with D possibly TRBD1 on 5 matching bases. V gave up 10 bases and J gave up 4 bases, with 22 bases separating them. The CDR3 length is 15 residues. Germline assignment: CDR1 SEHNR and CDR2 FQNEAQ (reference sequence). The CDR3 nucleotides are TGTGCCACTCTGGCAGGGAGGTCTGTAAGCTATGGCTACACCTTC. Encoded protein: CATLAGRSVSYGYTF.

This clonotype was recorded at least ten times. V usage is TRBV20-1 and J usage is TRBJ2-7; 7 nucleotides match TRBD1. Germline V gives CDR1 DFQATT, CDR2 SNEGSKA (reference sequence). Unmatched junction bases numbered 14, after V lost 5 bases and J lost 7 bases. CDR3 length equals 14 residues. The CDR3 bases are TGCAGTGCTCCCTCGGGACAGACTACCGGGGAGCAGTACTTC. It encodes CSAPSGQTTGEQYF.

This clonotype was observed many times. The rearrangement uses TRBV7-9 and TRBJ2-7; 10 bases line up with TRBD2. The junction had 7 bases not matched to a gene; V was cut back by 10 bases and J by 7 bases. Germline V gene data show CDR1 as SEHNR and CDR2 as FQNEAQ (reference sequence). This CDR3 contains 12 residues. DNA of the CDR3: TGTGCCACTAGCGGGAGTTCTTGGGAGCAGTACTTC. Amino acid sequence: CATSGSSWEQYF.